Listed here are 30 T cell receptor beta chains from one sample, sequenced in a study of T cell responses to AZD1222 COVID-19 vaccine. Clones were read by immunoSEQ multiplex PCR, and TCRdb kept only the in-frame ones, dropping some. The sample records about 140,000 clones, 70% to 90% being singletons. The sequencing here drew on peripheral blood, taken on day 0 of AZD1222 vaccination. These receptors came from an adult in good health.

This chain connects TRBV6-5 to TRBJ2-2; possibly TRBD1 for D (6 bases). The germline V gene has CDR1 MNHEY and CDR2 SVGAGI. This CDR3 contains 15 residues. Trimming left V 6 bases short and J 1 base short, with 12 bases between. CDR3 in DNA: TGTGCCAGCAGGTTCGCAGGGGTGAACACCGGGGAGCTGTTTTTT. Translation gives CASRFAGVNTGELFF.

V gene TRBV7-3 combines with J gene TRBJ1-1; D perhaps matches TRBD1 (6 bases). Deletions cut 2 bases from V and 7 bases from J, with 11 bases between. Germline V gene sequence: CDR1 SGHTA, CDR2 FQGTGA. This CDR3 region has 13 residues. In DNA, the CDR3 is TGTGCCAGCAGCTTACAGGGGAACGATGAAGCTTTCTTT. It specifies CASSLQGNDEAFF.

V gene TRBV24-1 combines with J gene TRBJ2-1, with D uncertain. Germline CDR1 reads KGHDR; CDR2 reads SFDVKD. Trimming took 2 bases from V and 4 from J, leaving 8 bases between them. The CDR3 totals 14 residues. The CDR3 DNA reads TGTGCCACCAGTGATTCGGACGGATACAATGAGCAGTTCTTC. Its translation: CATSDSDGYNEQFF.

The CDR3 DNA sequence: TGTGCCTGTAGGAGGGCCACTAATGAAAAACTGTTTTTT. Translation gives CACRRATNEKLFF. The V and J genes are TRBV30 and TRBJ1-4; D gene unclear. Germline V gene data show CDR1 as GTSNPN and CDR2 as SVGIG (reference sequence). V gave up 6 bases and J gave up 2 bases, with 10 bases separating them. This CDR3 has 13 amino acids.

The rearrangement links TRBV18 to TRBJ2-5; 9 nucleotides line up with TRBD2. With 1 base clipped from V and 2 bases from J, the junction kept 5 bases outside the gene matches. The CDR3 has 16 residues. Germline V lookup: CDR1 KGHSH, CDR2 LQKENI. The CDR3 protein is CASSPQQRGEQETQYF. CDR3 in DNA: TGTGCCAGCTCACCACAGCAGCGGGGGGAACAAGAGACCCAGTACTTC. Combining the CDR3 with reference TRBV18 and TRBJ2-5 gives the whole variable domain NAGVMQNPRHLVRRRGQEARLRCSPMKGHSHVYWYRQLPEEGLKFMVYLQKENIIDESGMPKERFSAEFPKEGPSILRIQQVVRGDSAAYFCASSPQQRGEQETQYFGPGTRLLVL.

The chain couples TRBV11-2 to TRBJ2-6; D is uncertain. V lost 5 bases to trimming and J lost 4 bases, with 9 bases between them. This CDR3 comprises 14 residues. CDR1 is SGHAT, CDR2 FQNNGV, per germline. DNA of the CDR3: TGTGCCAGCAGCCCTGGGTTAGGGGCCAACGTCCTGACTTTC. This sequence encodes CASSPGLGANVLTF.

A note on this clone: This may be a read error, as it is one base from a much larger clone. The chain is built from TRBV5-6 and TRBJ1-2; 7 nucleotides agree with TRBD1. Germline CDR1 reads SGHDT; CDR2 reads YYEEEE. The CDR3 spans 12 residues. J gave up 4 bases and V 6 bases, and 3 bases lay outside the gene matches. The CDR3 coding sequence is TGTGCCAGCAAATCAGGGGGCTATGGCTACACCTTC. Protein: CASKSGGYGYTF.

The genes are TRBV18 and TRBJ2-1, with D tentatively TRBD2 (7 bases). This CDR3 is built from 17 residues. Germline V gene data show CDR1 as KGHSH and CDR2 as LQKENI. V was clipped by 6 bases and J by 4 bases, with 22 bases between them. The CDR3 DNA sequence: TGTGCCAGCTCGTTCACCTCAGGACTAGGGGGTTACAATGAGCAGTTCTTC. It yields the protein CASSFTSGLGGYNEQFF.

This chain connects TRBV11-3 to TRBJ1-3, with 10 bases lining up with TRBD1. The CDR3 has 19 residues. Per germline, CDR1 SGHNT and CDR2 YENEEA. Trimming cost V 1 base and J 10 bases; bases outside gene matches: 19. This chain's CDR3 is CASSLVDPTTGGAGITIYF. The CDR3 region has the DNA TGTGCCAGCAGCTTAGTTGATCCAACGACAGGGGGCGCGGGGATAACCATATATTTT.

The rearrangement uses TRBV25-1 and TRBJ1-4, with 8 bases matching TRBD1. Germline CDR1 MGHDK, CDR2 SYGVNS. The V segment lost 1 base and the J segment 8 bases; nucleotides outside the gene matches: 6. The CDR3 sequence is 15 residues long. CDR3 in amino acids: CASSESTTGEEKLFF. The CDR3 DNA reads TGTGCCAGCAGTGAATCCACGACAGGGGAGGAAAAACTGTTTTTT.

The chain recombines TRBV9 with TRBJ1-1; tentative D call: TRBD1 (6 bases). CDR3 length equals 14 residues. Germline V lookup: CDR1 SGDLS, CDR2 YYNGEE. V gave up 4 bases and J gave up 0 bases, with 10 bases separating them. This CDR3 is CASSPGAMNTEAFF. Written as DNA, the CDR3 is TGTGCCAGCAGCCCAGGGGCTATGAACACTGAAGCTTTCTTT.

This chain joins TRBV6-5 and TRBJ1-5; maybe TRBD1 (5 bases). Germline-derived CDR1 and CDR2 are MNHEY and SVGAGI. Trimming stripped 4 bases from V and 0 bases from J, with 10 bases between. This CDR3 is built from 15 residues. The CDR3, as DNA: TGTGCCAGCAGTTTGGGGGACCATAGCAATCAGCCCCAGCATTTT. Protein product: CASSLGDHSNQPQHF.

This clone has just a few counts. This chain links TRBV9 with TRBJ2-1; 10 nucleotides align to TRBD2. J gave up 4 bases and V 4 bases, and 8 bases lay outside the gene matches. Per the germline V gene, CDR1 is SGDLS and CDR2 is YYNGEE. The CDR3 covers 16 residues. As DNA, the CDR3 is TGTGCCAGCAGCAAAGGAGCGGGAGGGCCTTACAATGAGCAGTTCTTC. This translates into CASSKGAGGPYNEQFF.

V is TRBV5-5 and J is TRBJ1-2; 7 positions match TRBD1. The CDR3 spans 16 residues. V was clipped by 4 bases and J by 1 base; unmatched bases: 10. CDR1 and CDR2 from the germline V gene are SGHKS and YYEKEE (reference sequence). The CDR3 DNA follows: TGTGCCAGCAGCCGGCTCGGGACAGATTTTAACTATGGCTACACCTTC. Translating it yields CASSRLGTDFNYGYTF.

This chain links TRBV15 with TRBJ1-5, with D maybe TRBD1 (6 bases). CDR3 size: 16 residues. Trimming cost V 0 bases and J 4 bases, with 13 bases left between them. Germline CDR1 and CDR2: LNHNV and YYDKDF (reference sequence). This chain's CDR3 is CATSRDGSGDNQPQHF. CDR3 bases: TGTGCCACCAGCAGAGATGGTTCAGGGGATAATCAGCCCCAGCATTTT.

The V call is TRBV7-9, the J call TRBJ2-4; D unclear. From germline, CDR1 is SEHNR and CDR2 FQNEAQ (reference sequence). This CDR3 comprises 13 residues. The ends were cut back, 4 bases at V and 3 bases at J, with 7 bases in the middle. CDR3 DNA sequence: TGTGCCAGCAGCTGGGGAAACAAAAACATTCAGTACTTC. Its translation: CASSWGNKNIQYF.

This rearrangement joins TRBV6-5 to TRBJ2-3; 7 bases fit TRBD1. This CDR3 has 15 amino acids. Germline assignment: CDR1 MNHEY and CDR2 SVGAGI. V lost 2 bases, J lost 6 bases, and 8 bases stayed unmatched. CDR3 loop: CASSYGTAGRDTQYF. The CDR3 DNA reads TGTGCCAGCAGTTACGGGACAGCCGGCCGGGATACGCAGTATTTT.

J is TRBJ1-5 and V is TRBV27; D remains unclear. CDR1 is MNHEY and CDR2 is SMNVEV in the germline V gene (reference sequence). The CDR3 loop spans 17 amino acids. V was clipped by 3 bases and J by 4 bases, with 19 bases between them. This CDR3 reads CASSFLGGRGSNQPQHF. DNA for the CDR3: TGTGCCAGCAGTTTCCTTGGCGGACGCGGCTCAAATCAGCCCCAGCATTTT.

The chain joins TRBV15 to TRBJ2-1, with 7 bases lining up with TRBD2. Germline V gives CDR1 LNHNV, CDR2 YYDKDF (reference sequence). CDR3 length equals 15 residues. Trimming took 0 bases from V and 5 from J; bases not matched to a gene: 4. The CDR3 DNA is TGTGCCACCAGCAGAGAGGGGGGGGAAAACAATGAGCAGTTCTTC. This sequence encodes CATSREGGENNEQFF. The variable domain in full, completed from reference TRBV15 and TRBJ2-1, reads DAMVIQNPRYQVTQFGKPVTLSCSQTLNHNVMYWYQQKSSQAPKLLFHYYDKDFNNEADTPDNFQSRRPNTSFCFLDIRSPGLGDTAMYLCATSREGGENNEQFFGPGTRLTVL.

This clone was picked up one time. The CDR3 region has the DNA TGTGCCAGCAGTTTAGGGGGAGAGGGGGCGGTTTACGAGCAGTACTTC. Protein: CASSLGGEGAVYEQYF. The chain employs TRBV28 and TRBJ2-7, with TRBD1 identical over 7 bases. The CDR3 sequence is 16 residues long. CDR1 and CDR2 from the germline V gene are MDHEN and SYDVKM. J gave up 4 bases and V 2 bases, and 11 bases lay outside the gene matches.

The rearrangement joins TRBV5-1 to TRBJ2-6, with a possible D match to TRBD2 (5 bases). The CDR3 totals 16 residues. The V end lost 4 bases, the J end lost 0 bases, and 11 bases lay between the germline ends. Per germline, CDR1 SGHRS and CDR2 YFSETQ. CDR3 amino acids: CASSRGLFSGANVLTF. CDR3 coding DNA: TGCGCCAGCAGCCGCGGACTCTTCTCTGGGGCCAACGTCCTGACTTTC.

The CDR3 sequence: CASSPSGTYGYTF. Here the CDR3 DNA reads TGTGCCAGCAGTCCATCAGGGACCTATGGCTACACCTTC. This sequence joins TRBV27 and TRBJ1-2; D perhaps matches TRBD1 (5 bases). Germline V lookup: CDR1 MNHEY, CDR2 SMNVEV (reference sequence). The CDR3 covers 13 residues. The ends were cut back, 5 bases at V and 4 bases at J, with 11 bases in the middle.

This clone was counted once. The chain joins TRBV4-1 to TRBJ1-3, with D uncertain. Trimming shortened V by 0 bases and J by 4 bases, and 10 bases separated the two germline ends. This CDR3 has 15 amino acids. CDR1 MGHRA and CDR2 YSYEKL come from the germline V gene. CDR3 DNA: TGCGCCAGCAGCCAAGAACATCGAGGAGGAAACACCATATATTTT. This codes for CASSQEHRGGNTIYF.

This clone was observed a handful of times. The chain employs TRBV29-1 and TRBJ2-1, with TRBD2 identical over 10 bases. This CDR3 is built from 13 residues. V lost 5 bases and J lost 4; bases outside the gene matches: 2. Germline CDR1 reads SQVTM; CDR2 reads ANQGSEA. This chain's CDR3 is CSVWTSGYNEQFF. DNA for the CDR3: TGCAGCGTTTGGACTAGCGGTTACAATGAGCAGTTCTTC.

The chain joins TRBV11-3 to TRBJ2-1; 9 bases align to TRBD2. This CDR3 has 14 residues. CDR1 SGHNT and CDR2 YENEEA come from the germline V gene. V shed 2 bases and J 10 bases; nucleotides not matched to a gene: 6. The CDR3 loop reads CASSLLAGSGEQFF. Here the CDR3 DNA reads TGTGCCAGCAGCTTACTAGCGGGATCGGGAGAGCAGTTCTTC.

The chain carries TRBV5-1 and TRBJ1-4, with 9 bases lining up with TRBD1. The CDR3 is 15 amino acids. CDR1 and CDR2 from the germline V gene are SGHRS and YFSETQ. The junction had 4 bases not matched to a gene; V was cut back by 4 bases and J by 3 bases. For the CDR3, the DNA is TGCGCCAGCAGCGGGACAGGGAGGTCTAATGAAAAACTGTTTTTT. This gives the protein CASSGTGRSNEKLFF.

The chain has TRBV25-1 and TRBJ1-2; 7 positions agree with TRBD1. The CDR3 is 13 residues long. The junction had 7 bases not matched to a gene; V was cut back by 8 bases and J by 4 bases. Germline CDR1 is MGHDK and CDR2 is SYGVNS. The CDR3 coding sequence is TGTGCCAGCTACTCAGGGGGAGGCTATGGCTACACCTTC. It is translated as CASYSGGGYGYTF.

V is TRBV3-1 (or the pseudogene TRBV3-2) and J is TRBJ2-3; 14 nucleotides match TRBD2. In germline, CDR1 is LGHDT, CDR2 YNNKEL (reference sequence). The CDR3 extends over 16 amino acids. The trim removed 3 bases at V and 5 bases at J, leaving 4 bases unmatched. The CDR3, as DNA: TGTGCCAGCAGCCAGCGGACTAGCGGGAGGAGAGATACGCAGTATTTT. Amino acids: CASSQRTSGRRDTQYF.

The chain carries TRBV11-3 and TRBJ2-7; maybe TRBD2 (5 bases). Trimming removed 5 bases from V and 3 bases from J, with 23 bases in between. This CDR3 region has 17 residues. CDR1 SGHNT and CDR2 YENEEA come from the germline V gene. CDR3 DNA sequence: TGTGCCAGCAGCCGATTCCCTACAAGCGGAAGAGACTACGAGCAGTACTTC. Amino acids: CASSRFPTSGRDYEQYF.

The gene calls are TRBV11-3 and TRBJ1-2; D perhaps matches TRBD1 (6 bases). Trimming took off 5 bases at V and 8 bases at J, with 27 bases between the two ends. This CDR3 has 17 amino acids. Germline CDR1 SGHNT, CDR2 YENEEA. The CDR3 DNA reads as TGTGCCAGCAGCGAGGGGGAGCCCGGGAGGGAAGTGATAGGCTACACCTTC. Translation: CASSEGEPGREVIGYTF.